This paragraph covers one T cell receptor beta chain sequence. All donors participated as healthy donors of bone marrow. This sample was taken from a study of cytomegalovirus exposure and HLA in healthy donors. PCR was performed using 60 Vbeta and 13 Jbeta primers. Assay used: immunoSEQ multiplex PCR; TCRdb lists only in-frame clones, some missing. Of about 140,000 clones in the sample, 88% are singletons; the top ten hold around 0.51%. Sample: PBMCs. The receptor comes from a middle-aged woman in good health and CMV-seronegative.

CDR3 DNA sequence: TGTGCCAGCAGTTTTTTGGGGGCTCCTCATGGCAATGAGCAGTTCTTC. This codes for CASSFLGAPHGNEQFF. The V gene is TRBV27, the J gene TRBJ2-1; D is perhaps TRBD1 (6 bases). The CDR3 extends over 16 amino acids. The germline gives CDR1 MNHEY, CDR2 SMNVEV (reference sequence). V was clipped by 3 bases and J by 6 bases, with 18 bases between them.